The source of this T cell receptor (beta chain) is a study of blood T cell repertoires in COVID-19. Overall study context: Sources were T cells, B-cell-depleted T cells, or PBMCs; the material itself was cDNA or gDNA.

Profiled with immunoSEQ multiplex PCR; TCRdb holds only in-frame clones, not every one. The sample lists roughly 100,000 clones; 69% were seen once. The length of the CDR3 is 17 residues. Germline V CDR1 and CDR2: LGHDT, YNNKEL (reference sequence). V dropped 0 bases and J dropped 4; count of bases not matched to a gene: 7. The sample holds one count of this clone. The rearrangement links TRBV3-1 (or the pseudogene TRBV3-2) to TRBJ2-2; TRBD2 agrees at 8 bases. Input material: peripheral blood. This receptor was identified in a man of 80 years or more with acute or convalescent COVID-19. The DNA for the CDR3 is TGTGCCAGCAGCCAAGAAGGAGGACTAGCCCCCACCGGGGAGCTGTTTTTT. Protein product: CASSQEGGLAPTGELFF.